The subject of this entry is one T cell receptor beta chain. Germline loops: CDR1 SQVTM, CDR2 ANQGSEA. The CDR3 contains 14 residues. Trimming took 6 bases from V and 1 from J, leaving 12 bases between them. The data belong to a study of cytomegalovirus exposure and HLA in healthy donors. Clones were read by immunoSEQ multiplex PCR, and TCRdb kept only the in-frame ones, dropping some. This table has 50,000 to 80,000 clones, around 89% appearing once. Sequenced sample: PBMCs. This TCR derives from a woman under 30 in good health and CMV-seronegative. The chain joins TRBV29-1 to TRBJ2-2, with D tentatively TRBD1 (6 bases). CDR3 amino acids: CSVKQGLNTGELFF. The CDR3, as DNA: TGCAGCGTGAAACAGGGCCTGAACACCGGGGAGCTGTTTTTT.